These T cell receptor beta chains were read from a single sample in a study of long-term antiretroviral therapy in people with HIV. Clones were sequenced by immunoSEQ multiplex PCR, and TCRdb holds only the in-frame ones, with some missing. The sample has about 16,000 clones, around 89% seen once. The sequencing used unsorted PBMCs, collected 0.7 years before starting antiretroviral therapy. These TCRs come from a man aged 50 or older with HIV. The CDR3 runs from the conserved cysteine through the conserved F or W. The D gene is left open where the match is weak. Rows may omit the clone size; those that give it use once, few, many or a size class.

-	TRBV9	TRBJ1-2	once	TGTGCCAGCAGCGAGGTCGGGTTTGGCTACACCTTC	CASSEVGFGYTF
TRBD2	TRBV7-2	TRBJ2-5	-	TGTGCCAGCAGCTTAGTAGCTAGCGGAGCCGAGACCCAGTACTTC	CASSLVASGAETQYF
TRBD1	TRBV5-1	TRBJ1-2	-	TGCGCCAGCAGAGGGGACGCAGGGGGATATGGCTACACCTTC	CASRGDAGGYGYTF
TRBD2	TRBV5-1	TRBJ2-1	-	TGCGCCAGCAGCTTGCCAGCGGGGGGGTTAAATGAGCAGTTCTTC	CASSLPAGGLNEQFF
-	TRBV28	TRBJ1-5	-	TGTGCCAGCACCTCCGGGGAAGGGTACCAGCCCCAGCATTTT	CASTSGEGYQPQHF
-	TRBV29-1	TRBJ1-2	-	TGCAGCGCTGGGTTGCTAAACTATGGCTACACCTTC	CSAGLLNYGYTF
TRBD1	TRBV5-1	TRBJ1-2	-	TGCGCCAGCAGCTTGGCGGACAGGGGGACCTATGGCTACACCTTC	CASSLADRGTYGYTF
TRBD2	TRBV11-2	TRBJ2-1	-	TGTGCCAGCAGCTTAAGGACTAGCGGGAGGAGTGAGCAGTTCTTC	CASSLRTSGRSEQFF
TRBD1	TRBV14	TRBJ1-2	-	TGTGCCAGCAGCCGTAACAGGGGCGACGGGTATGGCTACACCTTC	CASSRNRGDGYGYTF
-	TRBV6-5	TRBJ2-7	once	TGTGCCAGCACCAAATATGCGGGGTCGGCCTACGAGCAGTACTTC	CASTKYAGSAYEQYF
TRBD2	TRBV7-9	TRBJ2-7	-	TGTGCCAGCAGCCCCCACGGGGCGGGAGTCTACGAGCAGTACTTC	CASSPHGAGVYEQYF
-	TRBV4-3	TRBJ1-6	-	TGCGCCAGCAGCAGGTATAGGAATTCACCCCTCCACTTT	CASSRYRNSPLHF
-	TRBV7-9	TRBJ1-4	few	TGTGCCAGCAGCCTCCTCTGGGCGGGTGAAAAACTGTTTTTT	CASSLLWAGEKLFF
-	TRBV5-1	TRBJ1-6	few	TGCGCCAGCAGCTTAGACAACCCTAATTCACCCCTCCACTTT	CASSLDNPNSPLHF
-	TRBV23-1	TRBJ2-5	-	TGCGCCAGCAGTCAACCCCCCCCTCGGATTGACCAAGAGACCCAGTACTTC	CASSQPPPRIDQETQYF
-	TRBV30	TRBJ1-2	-	TGTGCCTGGAGTGTTAGGGGTCTCTCGGGAGGCTACACCTTC	CAWSVRGLSGGYTF
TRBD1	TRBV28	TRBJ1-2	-	TGTGCCAGCAGTTTAGTCAGGGGGTATGGCTACACCTTC	CASSLVRGYGYTF
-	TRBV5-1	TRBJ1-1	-	TGCGCCAGCAGCCCCGACAGGACTAACACTGAAGCTTTCTTT	CASSPDRTNTEAFF
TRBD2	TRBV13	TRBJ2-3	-	TGTGCCAGCAGTCGGACTAGCGGGGGGGCCGGCACAGATACGCAGTATTTT	CASSRTSGGAGTDTQYF
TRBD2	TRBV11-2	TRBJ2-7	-	TGTGCCAGCAGCTTAGATTACGGCGGGAGTCCTAACGAGCAGTACTTC	CASSLDYGGSPNEQYF
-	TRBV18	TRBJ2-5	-	TGTGCCAGCTCACAAGGGGGCCAAGAGACCCAGTACTTC	CASSQGGQETQYF
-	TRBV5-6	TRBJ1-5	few	TGTGCCAGCAGCTTGGGTTTGGTCCAGCCCCAGCATTTT	CASSLGLVQPQHF
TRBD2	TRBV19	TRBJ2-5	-	TGTGCCAGTAGGTTTGTCGGGGGGAACCAAGAGACCCAGTACTTC	CASRFVGGNQETQYF
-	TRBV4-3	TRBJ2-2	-	TGCGCCAGCAGCCAAGATCAGGGACAATTCGGCGGGGAGCTGTTTTTT	CASSQDQGQFGGELFF
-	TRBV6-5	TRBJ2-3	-	TGTGCCAGCAGTTACGGGCCAGGGGATACAGATACGCAGTATTTT	CASSYGPGDTDTQYF
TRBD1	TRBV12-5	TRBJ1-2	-	TGTGCTAGTGGTTCATGGGAGGGGGCGCCCTATGGCTACACCTTC	CASGSWEGAPYGYTF
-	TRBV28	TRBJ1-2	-	TGTGCCAGCAGTTTTTTGTTCTATGGCTACACCTTC	CASSFLFYGYTF
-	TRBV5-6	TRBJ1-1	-	TGTGCCAGCAGCTTCGGGATAAACACTGAAGCTTTCTTT	CASSFGINTEAFF
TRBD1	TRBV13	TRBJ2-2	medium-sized	TGTGCCAGCAGCTTAGTAGGGACAGGGGGCACCGGGGAGCTGTTTTTT	CASSLVGTGGTGELFF
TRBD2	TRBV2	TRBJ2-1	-	TGTGCCAGCAGTGGACAGATAGCGGGGGGGGCGAATGAGCAGTTCTTC	CASSGQIAGGANEQFF
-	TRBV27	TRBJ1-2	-	TGTGCCAGCAGTTTGGCACCCCACTATGGCTACACCTTC	CASSLAPHYGYTF
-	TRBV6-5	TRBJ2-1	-	TGTGCCAGCAGTTACCACGTGACAGATAACAATGAGCAGTTCTTC	CASSYHVTDNNEQFF
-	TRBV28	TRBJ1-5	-	TGTGCCAGCAGTTTAGGGGGGAATCGCAATCAGCCCCAGCATTTT	CASSLGGNRNQPQHF
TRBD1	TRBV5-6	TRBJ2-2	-	TGTGCCAGCAGCTCGACAGGGGGCAACACCGGGGAGCTGTTTTTT	CASSSTGGNTGELFF
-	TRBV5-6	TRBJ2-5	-	TGTGCCAGCAGCCCTACGGGCTTACAAGAGACCCAGTACTTC	CASSPTGLQETQYF
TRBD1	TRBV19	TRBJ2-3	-	TGTGCCAGTAGTGAGGACAGGGCCACAGATACGCAGTATTTT	CASSEDRATDTQYF
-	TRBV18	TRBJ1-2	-	TGTGCCAGCTCACCACGCGGTCTTGGCTACACCTTC	CASSPRGLGYTF
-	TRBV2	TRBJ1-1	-	TGTGCCAGCAGTCGGACACTAGGGACCCCCAAAGGGGCTTTCTTT	CASSRTLGTPKGAFF
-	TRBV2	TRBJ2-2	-	TGTGCCAGCTATAGAGGGGCCGACACCGGGGAGCTGTTTTTT	CASYRGADTGELFF
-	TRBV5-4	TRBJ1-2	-	TGTGCCAGCCGACAATCAGATGCTAACTATGGCTACACCTTC	CASRQSDANYGYTF
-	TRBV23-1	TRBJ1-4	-	TGCGCCAGCACCTACGAGGGGGAGTGGAATGAAAAACTGTTTTTT	CASTYEGEWNEKLFF
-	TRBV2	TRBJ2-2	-	TGTGCCAGCAGTGAACTACTAGCTACCGGGGAGCTGTTTTTT	CASSELLATGELFF